This T cell receptor (beta chain) is from a study of regulatory T cells in long-lasting Graves disease. This clonotype was detected only a few times. Time point meaning: newly diagnosed GD, antithyroid drugs for less than 3 months. Preparation of the TCR library used RNA extracted from PBMCs. The TCR beta library used iRepertoire HTBI primers with Arm-PCR amplification of CDR3. One entry per CDR3 protein results from TCRdb running MiXCR on the multiplex PCR reads. The repertoire holds hundreds of thousands of distinct CDR3 sequences, less than 20% seen once, with about a fifth in the top ten. The CDR3 covers 15 residues. The ends lost 4 bases at V and 3 bases at J; junction bases unmatched: 9. CDR1 and CDR2 (germline): DFQATT, SNEGSKA (reference sequence).

V gene TRBV20-1 combines with J gene TRBJ2-1; 7 nucleotides match TRBD1. Sequences were derived from peripheral blood mononuclear cells (PBMCs), sampled at new diagnosis, from a patient treated with antithyroid drugs. The clonotype originates from a female donor with Graves disease. CDR3 in amino acids: CSATRQGWYYNEQFF. The CDR3 nucleotides read TGCAGTGCTACCAGACAGGGATGGTACTACAATGAGCAGTTCTTC.